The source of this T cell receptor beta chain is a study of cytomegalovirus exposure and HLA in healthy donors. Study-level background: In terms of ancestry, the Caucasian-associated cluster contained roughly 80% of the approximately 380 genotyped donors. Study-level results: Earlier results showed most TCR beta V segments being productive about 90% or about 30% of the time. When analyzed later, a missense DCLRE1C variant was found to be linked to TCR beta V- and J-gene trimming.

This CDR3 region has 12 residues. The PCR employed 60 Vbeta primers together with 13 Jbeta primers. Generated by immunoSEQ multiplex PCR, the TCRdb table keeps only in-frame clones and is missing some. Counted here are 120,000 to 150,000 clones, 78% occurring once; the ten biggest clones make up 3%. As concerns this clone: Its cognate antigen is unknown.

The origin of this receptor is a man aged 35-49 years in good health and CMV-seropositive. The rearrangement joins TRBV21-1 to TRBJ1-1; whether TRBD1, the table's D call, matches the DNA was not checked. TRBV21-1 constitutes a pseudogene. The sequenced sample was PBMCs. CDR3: CASSLGGTGAFF. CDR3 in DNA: TGTGCCAGCAGTCTAGGAGGGACAGGAGCTTTCTTT.